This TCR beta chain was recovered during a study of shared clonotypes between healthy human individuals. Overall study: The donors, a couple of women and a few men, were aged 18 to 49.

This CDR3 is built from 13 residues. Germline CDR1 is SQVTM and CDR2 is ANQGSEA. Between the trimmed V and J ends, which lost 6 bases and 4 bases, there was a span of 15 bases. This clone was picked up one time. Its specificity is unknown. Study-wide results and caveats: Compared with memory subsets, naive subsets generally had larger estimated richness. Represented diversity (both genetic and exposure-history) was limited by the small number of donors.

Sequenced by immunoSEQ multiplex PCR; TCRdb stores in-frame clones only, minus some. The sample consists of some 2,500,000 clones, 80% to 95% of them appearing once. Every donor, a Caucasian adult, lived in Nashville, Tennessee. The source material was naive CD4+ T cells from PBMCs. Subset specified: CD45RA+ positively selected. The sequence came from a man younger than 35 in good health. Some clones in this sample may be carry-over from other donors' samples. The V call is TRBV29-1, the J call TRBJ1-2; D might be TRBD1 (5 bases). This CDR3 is CSVPSGTIYGYTF. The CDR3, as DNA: TGCAGCGTACCCTCCGGGACTATCTATGGCTACACCTTC.